Sequencing of this T cell receptor beta chain was carried out in a study of vaccination effects on CD4 cells after COVID-19. Only one count was recorded for this clone. Its antigen is not known. The data were produced by immunoSEQ multiplex PCR, yet TCRdb's version contains in-frame clones alone and is incomplete. The sample shows about 23,000 clones, 65% to 70% of them seen only once. CDR1 and CDR2 from the germline V gene are SGHDT and YYEEEE. The CDR3 length is 12 residues. V was pared by 4 bases and J by 10 bases, with 12 bases between. Regarding the study as a whole: In healthy vaccinees, only 1 of 255 vaccine-induced clones cross-reacted with common cold coronaviruses. Limitations: small convalescent group and missing early post-infection timepoints.

CD4+ T cells specific for antigen were expanded with viral peptide pools by the ViraFEST assay before sequencing. Culture lasted about ten days before CD4+ T cell isolation. The study found no prior SARS-CoV-2 infection in the vaccine recipients, who tested negative for nucleocapsid antibodies. Wells each received around 2.1 million PBMC, cultured with 10 IU/ml IL-2 and roughly 9.4 ug/ml peptides. The specimen comprised CD4+ T cells from PBMCs cultured with HCoV-NL63 spike peptides, sampled before COVID-19 vaccination. This clonotype was obtained from a human donor who received a COVID-19 vaccine. The V and J genes are TRBV5-6 and TRBJ2-1, with a tentative D call TRBD2 (5 bases). The chain's CDR3 is CASSLRTLEQFF. CDR3 in DNA: TGTGCCAGCAGCCTCAGGACTCTGGAGCAGTTCTTC. Complete variable domain (other parts from reference TRBV5-6 and TRBJ2-1): DAGVTQSPTHLIKTRGQQVTLRCSPKSGHDTVSWYQQALGQGPQFIFQYYEEEERQRGNFPDRFSGHQFPNYSSELNVNALLLGDSALYLCASSLRTLEQFFGPGTRLTVL.